These 4 T cell receptor beta chains were all obtained from the same sample, sequenced in a study of beta chain features in type 1 diabetes listed by TCRdb under 2018. The research as a whole found: In all four CD4+ subsets, TCRB CDR3 length was moderately but significantly shorter in type 1 diabetes patients.

Library preparation employed the immunoSEQ multiplex PCR assay. The entire isolated RNA was reverse transcribed using the High Capacity cDNA Reverse Transcription Kit, and thus expressed TCRB transcripts were sequenced. In TCRdb, the immuneACCESS table is reduced to in-frame sequences with V and J assigned. These tables do not hold every clone; where another copy was compared, an unresolved V gene accounts for under half, and the others remain unexplained. The sample yields 300,000 to 350,000 clones; less than 15% were counted once. The ten top clones hold about 0.016% of the sample. Antigen specificity for these receptors is unknown. Input material: naive CD4+ T cells from blood. Explained via the paper, the cell subset or site label denotes: true naive CD4+ T cells. The receptors shown here come from a woman younger than 35 with type 1 diabetes.

This clone was observed a handful of times. The V call is TRBV7-2, the J call TRBJ2-7, with 9 bases lining up with TRBD1. Germline V gene lookup returns CDR1 SGHTA and CDR2 FQGNSA. CDR3 length: 15 residues. After removal of 1 base from V and 1 base from J, the junction contained 2 bases not matched to a gene. This CDR3 reads CASSLEGQGSYEQYF. The CDR3 nucleotides read TGTGCCAGCAGCTTAGAGGGACAGGGATCCTACGAGCAGTACTTC.

The chain uses TRBV5-4 and TRBJ2-1; 11 bases agree with TRBD2. Germline CDR1 is SGHNT and CDR2 is YYREEE (reference sequence). Trimming removed 0 bases from V and 5 bases from J; junction bases left unmatched: 4. The CDR3 has 16 amino acids. CDR3 region: CASSLGGLADNNEQFF. The CDR3 DNA sequence: TGTGCCAGCAGCTTGGGGGGACTAGCGGACAACAATGAGCAGTTCTTC.

In its sample, this clone was seen many times. The same CDR3 can be traced to other DNA sequences in this sample. The rearrangement links TRBV18 to TRBJ2-5; D not certain. Germline CDR1 KGHSH, CDR2 LQKENI. The CDR3 has 11 amino acids. The V end was cut by 3 bases, the J end by 3 bases, with 2 bases between. The CDR3 region has the DNA TGTGCCAGCTCACCCGAAGAGACCCAGTACTTC. It specifies CASSPEETQYF.

This clone was found a few times. The rearrangement joins TRBV7-2 to TRBJ1-4; TRBD1 matches 7 bases. Trimming took 5 bases from V and 5 from J; bases not matched to a gene: 11. CDR1 is SGHTA, CDR2 FQGNSA, per germline. This CDR3 is built from 16 residues. This CDR3 reads CASSPWATGRNEKLFF. CDR3 in DNA: TGTGCCAGCAGCCCCTGGGCGACAGGGAGGAATGAAAAACTGTTTTTT.